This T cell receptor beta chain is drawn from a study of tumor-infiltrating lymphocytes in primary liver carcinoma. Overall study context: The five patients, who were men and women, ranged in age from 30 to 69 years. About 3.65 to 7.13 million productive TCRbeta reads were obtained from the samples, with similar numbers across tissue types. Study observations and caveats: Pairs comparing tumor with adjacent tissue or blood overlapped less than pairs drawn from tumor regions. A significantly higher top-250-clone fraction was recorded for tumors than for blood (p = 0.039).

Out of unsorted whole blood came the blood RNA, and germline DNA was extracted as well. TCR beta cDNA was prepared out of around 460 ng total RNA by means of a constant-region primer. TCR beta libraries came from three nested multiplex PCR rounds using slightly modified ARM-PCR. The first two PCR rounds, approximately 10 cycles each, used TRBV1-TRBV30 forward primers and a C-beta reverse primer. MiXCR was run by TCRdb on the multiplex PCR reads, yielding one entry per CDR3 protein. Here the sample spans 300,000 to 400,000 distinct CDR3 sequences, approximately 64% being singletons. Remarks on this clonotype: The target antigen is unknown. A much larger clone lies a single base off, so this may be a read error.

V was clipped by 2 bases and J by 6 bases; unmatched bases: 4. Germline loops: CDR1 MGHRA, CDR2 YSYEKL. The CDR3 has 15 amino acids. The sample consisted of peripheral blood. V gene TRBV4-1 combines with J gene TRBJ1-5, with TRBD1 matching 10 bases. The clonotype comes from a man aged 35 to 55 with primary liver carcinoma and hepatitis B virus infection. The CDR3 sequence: CASSQWGQGSQPQHF. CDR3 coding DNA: TGCGCCAGCAGCCAATGGGGACAGGGGAGTCAGCCCCAGCATTTT.